The 24 T cell receptor beta chains below come from one sample, sequenced in a study of blood T cell repertoires in COVID-19. The data were produced by immunoSEQ multiplex PCR, yet TCRdb's version contains in-frame clones alone and is incomplete. This sample yields fewer than 90,000 clones, of which roughly 95% are seen a single time; approximately 4.2% belongs to the top ten. Material for sequencing was peripheral blood. These TCRs come from a human donor with active COVID-19. The donor label of this sample is uncertain.

This chain connects TRBV28 to TRBJ1-2, with TRBD1 matching 7 bases. The junction had 17 bases not matched to a gene; V was cut back by 5 bases and J by 8 bases. Germline values: CDR1 MDHEN, CDR2 SYDVKM. The CDR3 is 16 residues long. CDR3 sequence reads: CASSVLGTEGAGGYTF. In nucleotides, the CDR3 is TGTGCCAGCAGTGTTCTGGGGACAGAGGGGGCAGGGGGCTACACCTTC.

The count of this clone is one. This chain joins TRBV4-1 and TRBJ2-4; tentatively, D is TRBD2 (6 bases). V was cut by 2 bases and J by 8 bases, with 10 bases left in between. CDR1 and CDR2 (germline): MGHRA, YSYEKL. The CDR3 runs 13 residues. The CDR3 nucleotides read TGCGCCAGCAGCCAACAGGGCGGGGACATTCAGTACTTC. As protein: CASSQQGGDIQYF.

V gene TRBV5-1 combines with J gene TRBJ2-7, with a tentative D call TRBD1 (5 bases). The germline V gene has CDR1 SGHRS and CDR2 YFSETQ. The CDR3 is 15 amino acids. V lost 0 bases and J 7 bases, leaving 17 bases between the germline ends. The CDR3 DNA follows: TGCGCCAGCAGCTTGGCCGAACCAGGGAACTGGGAGCAGTACTTC. This translates into CASSLAEPGNWEQYF.

V and J are TRBV19 and TRBJ1-1; 7 nucleotides align to TRBD1. CDR3 length equals 15 residues. J gave up 1 base and V 7 bases, and 9 bases lay outside the gene matches. Germline CDR1 LNHDA, CDR2 SQIVND (reference sequence). CDR3 nucleotides: TGTGCCAGTACCGGAAGGAGACAGGGGAACACTGAAGCTTTCTTT. Its protein product is CASTGRRQGNTEAFF. Together with reference TRBV19 and TRBJ1-1, the CDR3 gives the full variable domain: DGGITQSPKYLFRKEGQNVTLSCEQNLNHDAMYWYRQDPGQGLRLIYYSQIVNDFQKGDIAEGYSVSREKKESFPLTVTSAQKNPTAFYLCASTGRRQGNTEAFFGQGTRLTVV.

This clone turned up a few times. The rearrangement joins TRBV6-5 to TRBJ2-1; no clear D. From germline, CDR1 is MNHEY and CDR2 SVGAGI. There are 11 residues in the CDR3. The germline V and J ends were trimmed by 10 bases and 6 bases, with 10 bases remaining between them. CDR3 DNA: TGTGCCATCCGGGTCCGCAATGAGCAGTTCTTC. As protein: CAIRVRNEQFF.

The chain is built from TRBV5-1 and TRBJ1-2; TRBD1 matches 12 bases. V lost 6 bases to trimming and J lost 4 bases; unmatched junction nucleotides: 10. CDR3 length equals 16 residues. Germline V gene data show CDR1 as SGHRS and CDR2 as YFSETQ. The CDR3 sequence: CASTPGGTGGLYGYTF. CDR3 in DNA: TGCGCCAGCACCCCTGGTGGGACAGGGGGCCTCTATGGCTACACCTTC.

This clone came up once. V usage is TRBV7-9 and J usage is TRBJ2-7, with D possibly matching TRBD2 (5 bases). V dropped 0 bases and J dropped 2 bases, with 8 bases sitting between them. Germline V lookup: CDR1 SEHNR, CDR2 FQNEAQ (reference sequence). The length of the CDR3 is 14 residues. CDR3 region: CASSLASVPYEQYF. The CDR3, as DNA: TGTGCCAGCAGCTTAGCTAGCGTTCCCTACGAGCAGTACTTC. Looking up the rest from reference TRBV7-9 and TRBJ2-7 gives the full variable domain: DTGVSQNPRHKITKRGQNVTFRCDPISEHNRLYWYRQTLGQGPEFLTYFQNEAQLEKSRLLSDRFSAERPKGSFSTLEIQRTEQGDSAMYLCASSLASVPYEQYFGPGTRLTVT.

This clone has only one observation. The chain employs TRBV7-9 and TRBJ1-2; D is possibly TRBD1 (5 bases). Between the trimmed V and J ends, which lost 3 bases and 4 bases, there was a span of 24 bases. Germline-derived CDR1 and CDR2 are SEHNR and FQNEAQ (reference sequence). This CDR3 contains 18 residues. The CDR3 bases are TGTGCCAGCAGCTTTTTAAGTCGCTCAGGGATTTTTGGCTATGGCTACACCTTC. Amino acid sequence: CASSFLSRSGIFGYGYTF.

This sequence joins TRBV15 and TRBJ2-5; TRBD2 is a possible D gene (5 bases). Per the germline V gene, CDR1 is LNHNV and CDR2 is YYDKDF (reference sequence). The CDR3 totals 15 residues. V was clipped by 3 bases and J by 1 base, with 12 bases between them. The CDR3 nucleotides are TGTGCCACCAGCAGCGAGGGAACTTTCCAAGAGACCCAGTACTTC. Encoded protein: CATSSEGTFQETQYF. Using reference TRBV15 and TRBJ2-5 for the parts outside the CDR3, the full variable domain is DAMVIQNPRYQVTQFGKPVTLSCSQTLNHNVMYWYQQKSSQAPKLLFHYYDKDFNNEADTPDNFQSRRPNTSFCFLDIRSPGLGDTAMYLCATSSEGTFQETQYFGPGTRLLVL.

The chain recombines TRBV3-1 (or the pseudogene TRBV3-2) with TRBJ2-5; 10 bases agree with TRBD2. Losses at the gene ends were 4 bases for V and 4 bases for J; bases not matched to a gene: 15. CDR1 LGHDT and CDR2 YNNKEL come from the germline V gene (reference sequence). The CDR3 totals 18 residues. CDR3 sequence: CASSPHTGAGGQVETQYF. The CDR3 region has the DNA TGTGCCAGCAGCCCCCACACGGGAGCGGGGGGGCAGGTAGAGACCCAGTACTTC.

J is TRBJ2-1 and V is TRBV6-4; TRBD1 is a possible D gene (6 bases). Trimming stripped 5 bases from V and 0 bases from J, with 14 bases between. The CDR3 runs to 16 residues. CDR1 MRHNA and CDR2 SNTAGT come from the germline V gene. The chain's CDR3 is CASSYVRGSSYNEQFF. The CDR3 DNA follows: TGTGCCAGCAGTTACGTCAGGGGAAGCTCCTACAATGAGCAGTTCTTC.

The chain combines TRBV19 with TRBJ2-2; TRBD2 matches at 13 bases. The ends lost 3 bases at V and 7 bases at J; junction bases unmatched: 11. CDR1 LNHDA and CDR2 SQIVND come from the germline V gene (reference sequence). This CDR3 comprises 18 residues. The CDR3 DNA is TGTGCCAGTAGTATTCCTCCCGGACTAGCGGGGGTTGGCGGGGAGCTGTTTTTT. Protein product: CASSIPPGLAGVGGELFF.

This chain connects TRBV6-5 to TRBJ2-1; 7 bases match TRBD1. CDR1 is MNHEY and CDR2 is SVGAGI in the germline V gene. Germline trimming cut 6 bases from V and 0 bases from J; bases unmatched to any gene: 5. This CDR3 is 15 amino acids long. The CDR3, as DNA: TGTGCCAGCAGCCCCCACAGGGGCTCCTACAATGAGCAGTTCTTC. Protein product: CASSPHRGSYNEQFF.

Comments on this clone: Other DNA variants within this sample encode the same CDR3. The rearrangement links TRBV11-2 to TRBJ2-5; D not certain. Trimming stripped 5 bases from V and 4 bases from J, with 5 bases between. Germline V CDR1 and CDR2: SGHAT, FQNNGV. This CDR3 is 11 amino acids long. For the CDR3, the DNA is TGTGCCAGCAGCCCCAGAGAGACCCAGTACTTC. Encoded protein: CASSPRETQYF. Full variable domain (outside the CDR3, taken from reference TRBV11-2 and TRBJ2-5): EAGVAQSPRYKIIEKRQSVAFWCNPISGHATLYWYQQILGQGPKLLIQFQNNGVVDDSQLPKDRFSAERLKGVDSTLKIQPAKLEDSAVYLCASSPRETQYFGPGTRLLVL.

V usage is TRBV11-3 and J usage is TRBJ1-2; possible D gene TRBD1, 6 bases. Between the trimmed V and J ends, which lost 5 bases and 6 bases, there was a span of 13 bases. The CDR3 spans 13 residues. Germline V lookup: CDR1 SGHNT, CDR2 YENEEA. The DNA for the CDR3 is TGTGCCAGCAGCCCTGACAGGTTAAATGGCTACACCTTC. Translation gives CASSPDRLNGYTF.

The J gene is TRBJ2-7, the V gene TRBV10-3; 11 bases map to TRBD2. The V and J ends lost 0 bases and 3 bases, in that order; junction bases with no gene match: 4. CDR1 and CDR2 (germline): ENHRY, SYGVKD. The CDR3 runs to 16 residues. The CDR3 DNA sequence: TGTGCCATCAGTGAGTCATCCACTAGCGGGAGCTACGAGCAGTACTTC. It codes for CAISESSTSGSYEQYF.

Details on this clone: Other DNA sequences in this specimen translate into the identical CDR3. The rearrangement joins TRBV7-9 to TRBJ2-1, with 7 bases fitting TRBD2. Germline trimming cut 5 bases from V and 0 bases from J; bases unmatched to any gene: 4. Germline V lookup: CDR1 SEHNR, CDR2 FQNEAQ (reference sequence). There are 15 residues in the CDR3. In nucleotides, the CDR3 is TGTGCCAGCAGCCCGCGGGGGAGCTCCTACAATGAGCAGTTCTTC. The encoded protein is CASSPRGSSYNEQFF.

The rearrangement uses TRBV7-8 and TRBJ2-2; D perhaps matches TRBD2 (6 bases). Trimming took 5 bases from V and 3 from J, leaving 19 bases between them. The CDR3 totals 17 residues. Germline assignment: CDR1 SGHVS and CDR2 FQNEAQ. The CDR3 protein is CASSLTGRYSDTGELFF. The DNA of the CDR3 is TGTGCCAGCAGCCTCACCGGGAGATATTCGGACACCGGGGAGCTGTTTTTT. Full variable domain (rest looked up from reference TRBV7-8 and TRBJ2-2): GAGVSQSPRYKVAKRGQDVALRCDPISGHVSLFWYQQALGQGPEFLTYFQNEAQLDKSGLPSDRFFAERPEGSVSTLKIQRTQQEDSAVYLCASSLTGRYSDTGELFFGEGSRLTVL.

The chain links TRBV2 to TRBJ2-3, with TRBD2 identical over 10 bases. Germline V gives CDR1 SNHLY, CDR2 FYNNEI. CDR3 length equals 17 residues. The trim removed 0 bases at V and 6 bases at J, leaving 9 bases unmatched. The CDR3 bases are TGTGCCAGCAGTGAAGCGCCGCTAGCGGGGGAAGGGGATACGCAGTATTTT. Amino acids: CASSEAPLAGEGDTQYF.

The chain joins TRBV11-3 to TRBJ2-5; 12 nucleotides match TRBD2. Germline V gene lookup returns CDR1 SGHNT and CDR2 YENEEA. The CDR3 extends over 20 amino acids. Germline trimming cut 6 bases from V and 1 base from J; bases unmatched to any gene: 18. CDR3 sequence: CASSTRSRLAGGPLQETQYF. For the CDR3, the DNA is TGTGCCAGCAGTACCAGATCCAGGCTAGCGGGGGGGCCCCTCCAAGAGACCCAGTACTTC.

The rearrangement joins TRBV11-3 to TRBJ2-3, with 8 bases lining up with TRBD2. The germline V gene has CDR1 SGHNT and CDR2 YENEEA. The CDR3 extends over 17 amino acids. With V trimmed by 2 bases and J by 5 bases, 12 bases remained unmatched. This chain's CDR3 is CASSLRWGSGEEDTQYF. CDR3 bases: TGTGCCAGCAGCTTAAGGTGGGGTAGCGGGGAGGAAGATACGCAGTATTTT.

A word on this clone: At one boundary the junction diverges from the germline segment, which might be a read error. The CDR3 DNA is TGTGCCAGCAGCTCAGACAGGTCTCTCGACTTT. Translated: CASSSDRSLDF. The J gene is TRBJ1-6, the V gene TRBV12-3 or TRBV12-4; perhaps TRBD1 as D (6 bases). The CDR3 has 11 residues.

The CDR3 DNA is TGTGCCAGCAGCTTATCAGGGGTAAATGGAAACACCATATATTTT. It translates to CASSLSGVNGNTIYF. This chain joins TRBV9 and TRBJ1-3; D perhaps matches TRBD1 (6 bases). Germline CDR1 reads SGDLS; CDR2 reads YYNGEE. Trimming took 4 bases from V and 3 from J, leaving 14 bases between them. The CDR3 length is 15 residues.

The rearrangement joins TRBV6-5 to TRBJ2-2; maybe TRBD2 (5 bases). The CDR3 is made up of 14 amino acids. The V and J ends lost 8 bases and 9 bases respectively, with 19 bases between them. Germline values: CDR1 MNHEY, CDR2 SVGAGI. CDR3 nucleotides: TGTGCCAGCTTCTCCCCGGGGATCCCCCGGGAGCTGTTTTTT. Translating gives CASFSPGIPRELFF.